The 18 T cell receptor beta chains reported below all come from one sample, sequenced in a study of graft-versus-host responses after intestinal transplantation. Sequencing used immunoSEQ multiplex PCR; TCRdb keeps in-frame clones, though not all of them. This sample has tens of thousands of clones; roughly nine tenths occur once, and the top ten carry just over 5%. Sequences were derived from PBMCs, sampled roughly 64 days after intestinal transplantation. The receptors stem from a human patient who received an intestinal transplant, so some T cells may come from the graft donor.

CDR3: CASSQGTSLGEQYF. CDR3 in DNA: TGTGCCAGCAGCCAAGGGACATCTTTGGGCGAGCAGTACTTC. The chain links TRBV13 to TRBJ2-7; maybe TRBD1 (6 bases). CDR1 is PRHDT and CDR2 is FYEKMQ in the germline V gene (reference sequence). Trimming removed 5 bases from V and 6 bases from J, with 17 bases in between. The CDR3 is 14 amino acids.

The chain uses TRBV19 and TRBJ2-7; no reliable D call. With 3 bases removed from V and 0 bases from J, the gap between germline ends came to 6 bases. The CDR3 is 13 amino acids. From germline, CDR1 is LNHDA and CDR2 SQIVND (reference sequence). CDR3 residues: CASSMWISYEQYF. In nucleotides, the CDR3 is TGTGCCAGTAGTATGTGGATCTCCTACGAGCAGTACTTC.

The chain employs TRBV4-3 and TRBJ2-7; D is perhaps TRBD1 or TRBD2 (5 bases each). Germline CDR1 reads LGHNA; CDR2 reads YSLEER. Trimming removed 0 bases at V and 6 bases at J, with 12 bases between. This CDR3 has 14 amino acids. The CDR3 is CASSQDRGPLEQYF. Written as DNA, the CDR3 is TGCGCCAGCAGCCAAGATAGGGGACCCCTCGAGCAGTACTTC.

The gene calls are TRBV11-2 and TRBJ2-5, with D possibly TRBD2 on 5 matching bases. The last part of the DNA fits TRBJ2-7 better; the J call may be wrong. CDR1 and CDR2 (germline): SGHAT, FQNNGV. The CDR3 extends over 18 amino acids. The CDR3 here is CASSFFPGPGIGSYEQYF. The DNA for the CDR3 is TGTGCCAGCAGCTTTTTTCCCGGCCCGGGGATAGGCTCCTACGAGCAGTACTTC.

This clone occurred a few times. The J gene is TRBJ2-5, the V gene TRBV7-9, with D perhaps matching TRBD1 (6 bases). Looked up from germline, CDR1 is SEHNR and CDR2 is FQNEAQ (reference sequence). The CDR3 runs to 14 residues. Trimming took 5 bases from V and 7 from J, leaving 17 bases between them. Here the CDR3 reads CASSTDSPVATQYF. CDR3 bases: TGTGCCAGCAGCACGGACAGTCCGGTGGCGACCCAGTACTTC.

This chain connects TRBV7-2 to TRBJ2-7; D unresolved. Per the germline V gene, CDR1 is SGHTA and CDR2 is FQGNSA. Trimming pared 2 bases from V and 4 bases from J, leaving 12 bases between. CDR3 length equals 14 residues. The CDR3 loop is CASSLSLRNYEQYF. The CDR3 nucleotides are TGTGCCAGCAGCTTATCATTGAGGAATTACGAGCAGTACTTC.

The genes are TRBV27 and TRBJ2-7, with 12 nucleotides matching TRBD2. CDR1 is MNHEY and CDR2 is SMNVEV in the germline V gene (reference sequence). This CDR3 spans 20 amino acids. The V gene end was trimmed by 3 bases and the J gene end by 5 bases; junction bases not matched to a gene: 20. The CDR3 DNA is TGTGCCAGCAGTTTGCGGGATCCGGGACTAGCGGGCGGAGCCTGGGACGAGCAGTACTTC. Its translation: CASSLRDPGLAGGAWDEQYF.

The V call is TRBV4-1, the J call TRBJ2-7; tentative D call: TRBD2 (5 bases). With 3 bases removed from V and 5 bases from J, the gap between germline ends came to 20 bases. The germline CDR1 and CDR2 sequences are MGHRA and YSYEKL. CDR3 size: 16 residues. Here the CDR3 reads CASSQRALVSRHEQYF. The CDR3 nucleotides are TGCGCCAGCAGCCAGAGGGCACTAGTCAGTCGCCACGAGCAGTACTTC.

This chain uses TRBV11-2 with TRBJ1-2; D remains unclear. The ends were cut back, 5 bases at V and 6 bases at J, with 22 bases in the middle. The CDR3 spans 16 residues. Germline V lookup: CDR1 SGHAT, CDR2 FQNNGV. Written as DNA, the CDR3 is TGTGCCAGCAGCCCCTCAGACGGACCCTATGGAGATGGCTACACCTTC. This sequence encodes CASSPSDGPYGDGYTF.

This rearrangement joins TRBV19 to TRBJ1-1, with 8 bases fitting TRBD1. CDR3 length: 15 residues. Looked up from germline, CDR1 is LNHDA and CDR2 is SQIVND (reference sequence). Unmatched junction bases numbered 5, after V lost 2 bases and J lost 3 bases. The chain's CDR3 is CASSIWAGGDTEAFF. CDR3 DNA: TGTGCCAGTAGTATATGGGCAGGGGGCGACACTGAAGCTTTCTTT.

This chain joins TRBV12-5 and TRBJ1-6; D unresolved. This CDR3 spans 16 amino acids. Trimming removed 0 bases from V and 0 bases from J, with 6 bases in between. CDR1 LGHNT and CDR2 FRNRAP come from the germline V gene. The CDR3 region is CASGLVPFSYNSPLHF. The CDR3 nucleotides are TGTGCTAGTGGTTTGGTACCCTTCTCCTATAATTCACCCCTCCACTTT.

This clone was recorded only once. The CDR3 spells CAISESQFGGRTDTQYF. The CDR3 nucleotides are TGTGCCATCAGTGAGTCGCAATTCGGGGGCCGCACAGATACGCAGTATTTT. V is TRBV10-3 and J is TRBJ2-3; D may be TRBD1 or TRBD2 (6 bases each). Germline CDR1 ENHRY, CDR2 SYGVKD. Deletions cut 0 bases from V and 1 base from J, with 14 bases between. The CDR3 has 17 residues.

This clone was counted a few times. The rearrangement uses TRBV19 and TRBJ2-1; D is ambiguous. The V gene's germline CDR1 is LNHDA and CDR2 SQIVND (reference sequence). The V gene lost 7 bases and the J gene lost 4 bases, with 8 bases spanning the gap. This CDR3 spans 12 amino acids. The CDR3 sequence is CASMTQYNEQFF. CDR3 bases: TGTGCCAGTATGACTCAATACAATGAGCAGTTCTTC.

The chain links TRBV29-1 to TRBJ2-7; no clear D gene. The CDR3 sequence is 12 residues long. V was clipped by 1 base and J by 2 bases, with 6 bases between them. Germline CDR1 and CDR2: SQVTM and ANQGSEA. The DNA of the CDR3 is TGCAGCGTTGAAGGGCGTCCCTACGAGCAGTACTTC. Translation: CSVEGRPYEQYF.

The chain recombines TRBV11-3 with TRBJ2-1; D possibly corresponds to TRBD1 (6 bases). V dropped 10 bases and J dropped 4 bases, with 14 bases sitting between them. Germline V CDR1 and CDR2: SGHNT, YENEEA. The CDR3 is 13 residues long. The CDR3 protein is CATTGTPYNEQFF. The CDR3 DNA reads TGTGCCACCACAGGGACACCGTACAATGAGCAGTTCTTC.

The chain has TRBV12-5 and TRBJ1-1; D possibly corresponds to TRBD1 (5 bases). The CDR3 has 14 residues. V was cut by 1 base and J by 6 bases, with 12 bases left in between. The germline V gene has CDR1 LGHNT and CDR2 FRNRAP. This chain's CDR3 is CASGLAHRGAEAFF. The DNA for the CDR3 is TGTGCTAGTGGTTTGGCTCACCGGGGCGCTGAAGCTTTCTTT.

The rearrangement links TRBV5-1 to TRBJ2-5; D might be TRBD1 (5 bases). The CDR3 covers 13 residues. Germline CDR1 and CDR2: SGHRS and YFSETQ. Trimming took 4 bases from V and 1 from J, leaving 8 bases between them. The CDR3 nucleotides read TGCGCCAGCAGCAGGACACCCCAAGAGACCCAGTACTTC. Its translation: CASSRTPQETQYF.

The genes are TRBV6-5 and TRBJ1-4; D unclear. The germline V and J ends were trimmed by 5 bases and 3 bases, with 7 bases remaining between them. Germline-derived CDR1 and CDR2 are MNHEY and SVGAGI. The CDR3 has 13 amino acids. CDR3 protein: CASSTGPNEKLFF. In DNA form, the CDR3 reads TGTGCCAGCAGTACCGGACCTAATGAAAAACTGTTTTTT.